A few counts support the clone carrying this T cell receptor beta chain. The sample contains more than one DNA sequence encoding this CDR3. This study enrolled people aged roughly 18 to 100 from about two dozen US geographic areas. Membership in each cohort depended on participant-reported clinical history. This sample is part of a study of blood T cell repertoires in COVID-19. The CDR3 spans 12 residues. CDR1 MNHEY and CDR2 SMNVEV come from the germline V gene (reference sequence). V dropped 4 bases and J dropped 7 bases, with 5 bases sitting between them. The assay was immunoSEQ multiplex PCR, and TCRdb's table has in-frame clones only and misses some. The table records about 200,000 clones, around 81% of them present only once.

The rearrangement joins TRBV27 to TRBJ1-6, with D hard to call. The receptor's source is a woman between 50 and 59 years old with acute COVID-19. Sequencing was performed on PBMCs or T cells enriched from blood (not recorded which). As DNA, the CDR3 is TGTGCCAGCAGTTCACAGAATTCACCCCTCCACTTT. The encoded protein is CASSSQNSPLHF.